This TCR beta chain came from a study of control samples from healthy donors and cancer patients. Generated by immunoSEQ multiplex PCR, the TCRdb table keeps only in-frame clones and is missing some. Of approximately 160,000 clones detected, more than 90% appear once; the ten largest clones hold around 2%. The TCR was taken from a woman in her thirties or forties in good health. Material: blood.

The CDR3 loop reads CAIMGGVANTIYF. The CDR3 DNA reads as TGTGCCATCATGGGGGGCGTCGCAAACACCATATATTTT. This chain joins TRBV10-3 and TRBJ1-3; tentatively, D is TRBD1 (6 bases). Germline V gene data show CDR1 as ENHRY and CDR2 as SYGVKD. Trimming pared 7 bases from V and 6 bases from J, leaving 13 bases between. The CDR3 covers 13 residues.